The TCR beta chain described here comes from a study of identical twins. Study-level results: Findings depended on cross-sectional statistics rather than tracking the same donors.

Trimming took 0 bases from V and 0 from J, leaving 21 bases between them. Looked up from germline, CDR1 is DFQATT and CDR2 is SNEGSKA (reference sequence). The CDR3 is 19 amino acids. Of note for this clonotype: What it binds is not known.

A universal primer binding site was introduced by template switching. The final cDNA contained unique molecular identifiers. Each CDR3 protein gets one entry after TCRdb re-called the 5' RACE reads with MiXCR. The table has approximately 630,000 distinct CDR3 sequences, about 7.1% seen once. The sample was also reused in another study, on yellow fever vaccine responses in identical twins.

The chain employs TRBV20-1 and TRBJ2-4; weak D call: TRBD1 (5 bases). Sample: PBMCs. This receptor was taken from a woman under 30 in good health. The CDR3 coding sequence is TGCAGTGCTAGAGATCTGGTCGGTACAGGCGAGAGAGCCAAAAACATTCAGTACTTC. This gives the protein CSARDLVGTGERAKNIQYF.